These 21 T cell receptor beta chains originate from one sample sequenced in a study of shared clonotypes between healthy human individuals. Libraries were prepared by immunoSEQ multiplex PCR; TCRdb keeps only in-frame clonotypes and omits some of them. Here the sample spans 520,000 or so clones, 75% to 85% being singletons. The sample taken for sequencing was PBMCs. The source of these receptors is a woman between 35 and 50 years old in good health. Some clones in this sample may be carry-over from other donors' samples.

This rearrangement joins TRBV18 to TRBJ2-7, with 8 bases that match TRBD2. The trim removed 0 bases at V and 1 base at J, leaving 11 bases unmatched. Germline CDR1 KGHSH, CDR2 LQKENI. The CDR3 sequence is 18 residues long. CDR3 DNA sequence: TGTGCCAGCTCACCACCTAGTCGGACTAGCCTTGGGTCCTACGAGCAGTACTTC. Its translation is CASSPPSRTSLGSYEQYF.

CDR3 amino acids: CASSTGQGYGEAFF. The CDR3 DNA sequence: TGTGCCAGCAGCACGGGACAGGGTTACGGTGAAGCTTTCTTT. The rearrangement uses TRBV7-3 and TRBJ1-1; 9 bases are shared with TRBD1. V was pared by 5 bases and J by 7 bases, with 8 bases of the junction left unmatched. This CDR3 is built from 14 residues. Per the germline V gene, CDR1 is SGHTA and CDR2 is FQGTGA.

The chain has TRBV4-1 and TRBJ1-4, with D uncertain. Trimming removed 1 base at V and 8 bases at J, with 14 bases between. In germline, CDR1 is MGHRA, CDR2 YSYEKL. CDR3 length: 15 amino acids. CDR3 sequence reads: CASSQAPTSFEKLFF. Here the CDR3 DNA reads TGCGCCAGCAGCCAAGCCCCTACCTCTTTCGAAAAACTGTTTTTT.

This clone was seen a handful of times. V usage is TRBV5-4 and J usage is TRBJ2-7; 11 bases are a match to TRBD1. V was clipped by 4 bases and J by 4 bases; unmatched bases: 7. Germline values: CDR1 SGHNT, CDR2 YYREEE (reference sequence). CDR3 length: 15 residues. The CDR3 nucleotides are TGTGCCAGCAGCACCAGGACAGGGGGCCTTTACGAGCAGTACTTC. Protein: CASSTRTGGLYEQYF.

The V and J genes are TRBV14 and TRBJ2-1; 8 bases line up with TRBD2. CDR3 length: 15 amino acids. CDR1 and CDR2 from the germline V gene are SGHDN and FVKESK. The J segment lost 9 bases and the V segment lost 0 bases, leaving 7 bases of the junction unmatched. The CDR3 bases are TGTGCCAGCAGCCAAGAGTTAGCGGGACCTCTTGAGCAGTTCTTC. It specifies CASSQELAGPLEQFF.

The chain links TRBV10-2 to TRBJ2-5; TRBD1 aligns across 8 bases. The V and J ends lost 2 bases and 4 bases, in that order; junction bases with no gene match: 12. Germline V CDR1 and CDR2: WSHSY, SAAADI. The CDR3 is 17 residues long. For the CDR3, the DNA is TGCGCCAGCAGTGAGGTCCTCTCGACAGGGGTTGGAGAGACCCAGTACTTC. It encodes CASSEVLSTGVGETQYF.

The rearrangement uses TRBV5-1 and TRBJ2-5, with TRBD1 as a possible D gene (6 bases). The length of the CDR3 is 15 residues. Germline V gene sequence: CDR1 SGHRS, CDR2 YFSETQ. V was trimmed by 2 bases and J by 4 bases, leaving 15 bases between them. The CDR3 DNA is TGCGCCAGCAGCTTACAGGGCTTTGGGTTAGAGACCCAGTACTTC. Translated, it gives CASSLQGFGLETQYF. The full variable domain, its missing parts supplied by reference TRBV5-1 and TRBJ2-5, is KAGVTQTPRYLIKTRGQQVTLSCSPISGHRSVSWYQQTPGQGLQFLFEYFSETQRNKGNFPGRFSGRQFSNSRSEMNVSTLELGDSALYLCASSLQGFGLETQYFGPGTRLLVL.

CDR3 coding DNA: TGCGCCAGCGCCCCCGGGACAGGGGGTAGCAATGAAAAACTGTTTTTT. Protein: CASAPGTGGSNEKLFF. The V call is TRBV4-1, the J call TRBJ1-4; 11 nucleotides line up with TRBD1. The CDR3 extends over 16 amino acids. Germline CDR1 and CDR2: MGHRA and YSYEKL. V was pared by 8 bases and J by 5 bases, with 10 bases of the junction left unmatched.

This clone was observed a single time. V is TRBV5-1 and J is TRBJ2-5, with a tentative D call TRBD2 (6 bases). The CDR3 length is 14 residues. Deletions cut 0 bases from V and 2 bases from J, with 8 bases between. Germline V CDR1 and CDR2: SGHRS, YFSETQ. CDR3 sequence (DNA): TGCGCCAGCAGCTTGGTTAGCGGACAAGAGACCCAGTACTTC. Its translation: CASSLVSGQETQYF.

The genes are TRBV29-1 and TRBJ2-7, with 9 bases that match TRBD2. CDR1 is SQVTM and CDR2 is ANQGSEA in the germline V gene. The CDR3 covers 14 residues. V lost 6 bases and J lost 2; bases outside the gene matches: 8. The CDR3 loop reads CSVAPASGTYEQYF. The CDR3 DNA reads TGCAGCGTCGCCCCCGCTAGCGGGACCTACGAGCAGTACTTC.

The chain recombines TRBV5-5 with TRBJ1-2; tentative D call: TRBD1 (6 bases). The V gene lost 9 bases and the J gene lost 3 bases, with 12 bases spanning the gap. Looked up from germline, CDR1 is SGHKS and CDR2 is YYEKEE (reference sequence). The CDR3 extends over 12 amino acids. The CDR3, as DNA: TGTGCCACCCAGGGACAACACTATGGCTACACCTTC. Translating it yields CATQGQHYGYTF.

The chain joins TRBV2 to TRBJ2-7; 13 bases map to TRBD2. The J segment lost 11 bases and the V segment lost 0 bases, leaving 7 bases of the junction unmatched. CDR1 and CDR2 from the germline V gene are SNHLY and FYNNEI. There are 15 residues in the CDR3. CDR3: CASSEARTSGSMKYF. Here the CDR3 DNA reads TGTGCCAGCAGTGAAGCGCGGACTAGCGGGAGTATGAAGTACTTC.

The chain carries TRBV28 and TRBJ2-7; TRBD2 is a possible D gene (5 bases). V was pared by 6 bases and J by 2 bases, with 8 bases between. Germline V CDR1 and CDR2: MDHEN, SYDVKM. This CDR3 comprises 12 residues. The CDR3 nucleotides read TGTGCCAGCAGGCAGCGGCCCTACGAGCAGTACTTC. This encodes CASRQRPYEQYF.

The rearrangement uses TRBV28 and TRBJ2-1, with a weak D call TRBD2 (5 bases). Germline loops: CDR1 MDHEN, CDR2 SYDVKM. V lost 4 bases and J lost 4, with 20 bases in between. This CDR3 is 17 amino acids long. The CDR3 loop reads CASSSRSPGSRYNEQFF. CDR3 nucleotide sequence: TGTGCCAGCAGTTCGCGATCCCCGGGATCCAGGTACAATGAGCAGTTCTTC.

This clone is a singleton in its sample. Sequence at one end of the junction differs from germline and may be a read error. The V call is TRBV28, the J call TRBJ2-7; possibly TRBD2 for D (5 bases). There are 14 residues in the CDR3. The germline CDR1 and CDR2 sequences are MDHEN and SYDVKM. CDR3 sequence: CASSLPYPSYGQYF. The DNA of the CDR3 is TGTGCCAGCAGTCTCCCTTATCCTAGCTACGGGCAGTACTTC.

The V and J genes are TRBV5-1 and TRBJ2-1; D might be TRBD2 (7 bases). The CDR3 is 13 amino acids. Germline CDR1 is SGHRS and CDR2 is YFSETQ. Between the trimmed V and J ends, which lost 0 bases and 13 bases, there was a span of 14 bases. In DNA, the CDR3 is TGCGCCAGCAGCTTGGGGGAGGGGGAGACTCAGTTCTTC. The encoded protein is CASSLGEGETQFF.

The chain employs TRBV27 and TRBJ2-2; D is unclear. V was shortened by 5 bases and J by 5 bases, with 9 bases between the two germline ends. This CDR3 comprises 13 residues. Germline-derived CDR1 and CDR2 are MNHEY and SMNVEV (reference sequence). The CDR3 sequence: CASSPLRTGELFF. CDR3 sequence (DNA): TGTGCCAGCAGTCCTCTGAGGACCGGGGAGCTGTTTTTT.

The chain uses TRBV6-1 and TRBJ2-7; D might be TRBD1 or TRBD2, each matching 5 bases. Deletions cut 4 bases from V and 1 base from J, with 17 bases between. Per the germline V gene, CDR1 is MNHNS and CDR2 is SASEGT. CDR3 length equals 16 residues. The CDR3 region has the DNA TGTGCCAGCAGTGTCTTGTCCGGGACCGAATCCTACGAGCAGTACTTC. Protein sequence: CASSVLSGTESYEQYF.

This sequence joins TRBV5-1 and TRBJ1-2, with TRBD1 as a possible D gene (5 bases). This CDR3 has 17 residues. The germline CDR1 and CDR2 sequences are SGHRS and YFSETQ. Trimming pared 0 bases from V and 0 bases from J, leaving 15 bases between. As DNA, the CDR3 is TGCGCCAGCAGCTTGGAGGTAGGGACGGGAGCTAACTATGGCTACACCTTC. Translating it yields CASSLEVGTGANYGYTF.

The chain uses TRBV4-3 and TRBJ2-6; D is uncertain. The V end lost 4 bases, the J end lost 0 bases, and 13 bases lay between the germline ends. In germline, CDR1 is LGHNA, CDR2 YSLEER. This CDR3 has 17 residues. The CDR3 nucleotides are TGCGCCAGCAGCCCCTTTTCCTCAGGCTCTGGGGCCAACGTCCTGACTTTC. Amino acids: CASSPFSSGSGANVLTF.

The rearrangement uses TRBV5-4 and TRBJ2-1, with 7 bases matching TRBD1. Trimming at V came to 4 bases and at J to 9 bases, leaving 10 bases not matched to a gene. The CDR3 runs 14 residues. The germline CDR1 and CDR2 sequences are SGHNT and YYREEE (reference sequence). DNA of the CDR3: TGTGCCAGCAGCCCGACAGGGTCAACTACTGAGCAGTTCTTC. Amino acid sequence: CASSPTGSTTEQFF.